This TCR beta chain was sequenced for a study of blood T cell repertoires in COVID-19. As for the study in general: Sites across the United States, Italy and Spain contributed samples from acute and convalescent COVID-19. T cells, B-cell-depleted T cells, or PBMCs supplied cDNA or gDNA.

This clone appeared a few times. Original analysis: Amplification of reference gene primers was used by the study to estimate nucleated cell counts. Assay used: immunoSEQ multiplex PCR; TCRdb lists only in-frame clones, some missing. D and trimming come from the DNA, and the V and J calls and clone size come from that table. The table includes 95,000 to 110,000 clones, 70% to 90% detected once. V was pared by 0 bases and J by 4 bases, with 6 bases of the junction left unmatched. This CDR3 region has 15 residues. Germline V gives CDR1 LGHNA, CDR2 YNFKEQ. This sequence joins TRBV4-2 and TRBJ2-7; 7 bases map to TRBD1. This sequence originates from a human donor in a cohort sampled during active COVID-19. Sequenced sample: peripheral blood. CDR3 bases: TGTGCCAGCAGCCAAGATCCGGGACAGAATTACGAGCAGTACTTC. Encoded protein: CASSQDPGQNYEQYF.